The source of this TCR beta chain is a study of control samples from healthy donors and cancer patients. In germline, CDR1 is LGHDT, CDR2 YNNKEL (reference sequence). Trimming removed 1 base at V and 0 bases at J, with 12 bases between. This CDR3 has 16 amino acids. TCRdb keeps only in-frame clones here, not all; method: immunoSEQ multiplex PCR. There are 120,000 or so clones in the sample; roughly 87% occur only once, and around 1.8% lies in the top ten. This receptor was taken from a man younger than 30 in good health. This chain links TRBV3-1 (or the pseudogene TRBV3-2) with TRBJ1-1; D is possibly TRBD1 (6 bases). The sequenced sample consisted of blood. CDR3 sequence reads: CASSQADRRMNTEAFF. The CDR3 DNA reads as TGTGCCAGCAGCCAAGCCGACAGGCGTATGAACACTGAAGCTTTCTTT.